These 2 T cell receptor beta chains originate from one sample sequenced in a study of T cell repertoires in cytomegalovirus infection. Antigens for these TCRs are unknown. From the reads, TCRdb called clonotypes with MiXCR, one entry per CDR3 protein. The sample carries 900,000 to 950,000 distinct CDR3 sequences, around 30% recorded once. The specimen was cultured CD8+ T cells from PBMCs, collected from culture after CMV antigen stimulation. The receptors derive from a human donor in good health (CMV status not recorded). Some clones in this sample may be carry-over from other donors' samples.

The CDR3 region has the DNA TGTGCCAGCAGGGCTCATCTTACAGATACCGGGGAGCTGTTTTTT. Translation: CASRAHLTDTGELFF. The J gene is TRBJ2-2, the V gene TRBV27; D gene unclear. Trimming removed 6 bases from V and 5 bases from J, with 16 bases in between. The CDR3 runs 15 residues. Germline V gives CDR1 MNHEY, CDR2 SMNVEV (reference sequence).

The rearrangement joins TRBV27 to TRBJ2-7; D uncertain. This CDR3 has 12 residues. Trimming took 4 bases from V and 6 from J, leaving 10 bases between them. Germline V gene data show CDR1 as MNHEY and CDR2 as SMNVEV (reference sequence). The CDR3 here is CASSSSSFEQYF. In DNA form, the CDR3 reads TGTGCCAGCAGTTCGAGTTCTTTCGAGCAGTACTTC.